These T cell receptor beta chains were read from a single sample in a study of cytomegalovirus exposure and HLA in healthy donors. Generated by immunoSEQ multiplex PCR, the TCRdb table keeps only in-frame clones and is missing some. The sample holds under 200,000 clones, 70% to 80% seen once. Sequencing was carried out using PBMCs. Receptor source: a man aged 25-40 years in good health and CMV-seronegative. Each CDR3 is given without its conserved first and last residue. The order of the fields is J gene, V gene, CDR3 protein.

>TRBJ1-2|TRBV7-9
SSSSDRENYGYT
>TRBJ2-7|TRBV2
ATVSLDSYEQY
>TRBJ2-6|TRBV7-9
ASNNRDTGANVLT
>TRBJ1-1|TRBV27
ASRRRTGEWNTEAF
>TRBJ1-5|TRBV21-1
ASSKTQYSNQPQH
>TRBJ2-3|TRBV10-1
ASSARTGRVDTQY
>TRBJ1-4|TRBV10-1
ASTLREKLF
>TRBJ1-1|TRBV4-3
ASSQGRGKVKGWGGDTEAF
>TRBJ1-1|TRBV5-1
ASSLVGRGGTEAF
>TRBJ2-7|TRBV7-2
ASSFLRVAGVYEQY
>TRBJ2-7|TRBV5-6
ASSSYGGGYSYEQY
>TRBJ2-7|TRBV5-4
ASQGTGVPYEQY
>TRBJ2-5|TRBV13
ASSYLPDRAETQY
>TRBJ1-2|TRBV30
AWSVPGTYGYT
>TRBJ1-1|TRBV6-5
ASTNAGGAF
>TRBJ1-6|TRBV30
AWRASYNSPLH
>TRBJ2-4|TRBV28
ASSPGGGAKNIQY
>TRBJ2-7|TRBV27
ASSFQLAVIYEQY
>TRBJ1-6|TRBV6-5
ASNRQGTYNSPLH
>TRBJ1-2|TRBV14
ASSQTGPEGDYGYT
>TRBJ2-3|TRBV6-1
ASSERAGPADTQY
>TRBJ2-7|TRBV7-2
ASSLVPAVRGEQY
>TRBJ1-4|TRBV7-9
ASSFSGMMNEKLF
>TRBJ2-5|TRBV27
ASSLSAGLSETQY
>TRBJ2-2|TRBV7-9
SSSLGLAGTGELF
>TRBJ2-5|TRBV9
ASTQGVGGPGQETQY
>TRBJ1-3|TRBV30
AWSVRTGVAFYSGNTIY
>TRBJ1-2|TRBV7-9
ASSLEGVRGYT
>TRBJ1-2|TRBV4-3
ASSQDQGYDNYGYT
>TRBJ2-5|TRBV5-1
ASSFGQGAQETQY
>TRBJ1-1|TRBV29-1
SVEDDQGNTEAF
>TRBJ1-5|TRBV6-1
ASSVTGNQPQH
>TRBJ1-1|TRBV18
ASSPSGGTAF
>TRBJ1-3|TRBV19
ASSKSTGNSGNTIY
>TRBJ2-7|TRBV29-1
SVGQAGIKLYEQY
>TRBJ1-1|TRBV7-6
ASSQTDRFEAF